A selection of T cell receptor beta chains follows, all from one sample in a study of T cell responses to AZD1222 COVID-19 vaccine. TCRdb keeps only in-frame clones here, not all; method: immunoSEQ multiplex PCR. The sample records 170,000 or so clones, around nine tenths being singletons. The starting material was peripheral blood, obtained on day 0 of AZD1222 vaccination. The receptors originated from an adult in good health. Each CDR3 is given with its conserved first and last residue. The order of the fields is V gene, D gene, clone size, J gene, CDR3 DNA, CDR3 protein. D genes are given only for firm matches. Clone size is stated in some rows and not others, as once, few, many or a class when expanded.

v_gene: TRBV7-9
d_gene: .
abundance: once
j_gene: TRBJ1-3
CDR3nt: TGTGCCAGCAGCCCCAGACGGGGCTCTGGAAACACCATATATTTT
CDR3aa: CASSPRRGSGNTIYF

v_gene: TRBV7-8
d_gene: .
abundance: once
j_gene: TRBJ1-3
CDR3nt: TGTGCCAGCAGCCCTCTGGCCCAGCCCTCTGGAAACACCATATATTTT
CDR3aa: CASSPLAQPSGNTIYF

v_gene: TRBV7-2
d_gene: TRBD2
abundance: once
j_gene: TRBJ2-3
CDR3nt: TGTGCCAGCAGCCCTCAACTAGCGGTGACTAGCACAGATACGCAGTATTTT
CDR3aa: CASSPQLAVTSTDTQYF

v_gene: TRBV4-3
d_gene: .
abundance: once
j_gene: TRBJ1-2
CDR3nt: TGCGCCAGCAGCCAAGATCCCCAAGCTAACTATGGCTACACCTTC
CDR3aa: CASSQDPQANYGYTF

v_gene: TRBV2
d_gene: .
abundance: .
j_gene: TRBJ1-2
CDR3nt: TGTGCCAGCAGGACAGACTCCGCTAACTATGGCTACACCTTC
CDR3aa: CASRTDSANYGYTF

v_gene: TRBV5-4
d_gene: TRBD1
abundance: .
j_gene: TRBJ2-3
CDR3nt: TGTGCCAGCAGGATATATACAGGGGGCAAAATGAGCACAGATACGCAGTATTTT
CDR3aa: CASRIYTGGKMSTDTQYF

v_gene: TRBV14
d_gene: .
abundance: .
j_gene: TRBJ1-1
CDR3nt: TGTGCCAGCAGCCTAAATTTGAACACTGAAGCTTTCTTT
CDR3aa: CASSLNLNTEAFF

v_gene: TRBV9
d_gene: .
abundance: .
j_gene: TRBJ1-1
CDR3nt: TGTGCCAGCAGCGCTGGGGTCTCTATGAACACTGAAGCTTTCTTT
CDR3aa: CASSAGVSMNTEAFF

v_gene: TRBV30
d_gene: .
abundance: .
j_gene: TRBJ2-7
CDR3nt: TGTGCCTGGGGGAAGGGCTACGAGCAGTACTTC
CDR3aa: CAWGKGYEQYF

v_gene: TRBV5-8
d_gene: TRBD1
abundance: once
j_gene: TRBJ2-3
CDR3nt: TGTGCCAGCAGCAGTACTTGGACAGGGCTAAACACAGATACGCAGTATTTT
CDR3aa: CASSSTWTGLNTDTQYF

v_gene: TRBV9
d_gene: TRBD1
abundance: few
j_gene: TRBJ1-2
CDR3nt: TGTGCCAGCAGCCCCCAGCAGGGGGCATACTTTGGGCATGGCTACACCTTC
CDR3aa: CASSPQQGAYFGHGYTF

v_gene: TRBV7-2
d_gene: TRBD2
abundance: .
j_gene: TRBJ2-1
CDR3nt: TGTGCCAGCAGCTTAGTCGGGCTAGCGGGGGGGCATATGTTCTTC
CDR3aa: CASSLVGLAGGHMFF

v_gene: TRBV4-2
d_gene: TRBD2
abundance: once
j_gene: TRBJ2-7
CDR3nt: TGTGCCAGCAGCCAAGATGTGGCGGGGGGACGGTACGAGCAGTACTTC
CDR3aa: CASSQDVAGGRYEQYF

v_gene: TRBV6-5
d_gene: .
abundance: .
j_gene: TRBJ1-1
CDR3nt: TGTGCCAGCAGTTACTTACCCTTTGGGCCCGGGGGAGAAGCTTTCTTT
CDR3aa: CASSYLPFGPGGEAFF

v_gene: TRBV7-2
d_gene: TRBD1
abundance: .
j_gene: TRBJ2-1
CDR3nt: TGTGCCAGCAGCTTGGACAGGGGGGAATACAATGAGCAGTTCTTC
CDR3aa: CASSLDRGEYNEQFF

v_gene: TRBV6-5
d_gene: .
abundance: .
j_gene: TRBJ2-1
CDR3nt: TGTGCCAGCAACCAACGAGGAATTTCGGGGAATGAGCAGTTCTTC
CDR3aa: CASNQRGISGNEQFF

v_gene: TRBV19
d_gene: TRBD1
abundance: .
j_gene: TRBJ1-2
CDR3nt: TGTGCCAGTAGCCCGACAGGGGGACTATATGGCTACACCTTC
CDR3aa: CASSPTGGLYGYTF

v_gene: TRBV9
d_gene: .
abundance: .
j_gene: TRBJ2-6
CDR3nt: TGTGCCAGCAGCGAGACCCCGGACTCTGGGGCCAACGTCCTGACTTTC
CDR3aa: CASSETPDSGANVLTF

v_gene: TRBV6-1
d_gene: TRBD2
abundance: .
j_gene: TRBJ2-7
CDR3nt: TGTGCCACCGGTGATGCTAGCGGGGGGCGAAACCCCTACGAGCAGTACTTC
CDR3aa: CATGDASGGRNPYEQYF

v_gene: TRBV19
d_gene: .
abundance: .
j_gene: TRBJ2-7
CDR3nt: TGTGCCAGTAGTATTTCGCATCACGGGGGGCCGAACGAGCAGTACTTC
CDR3aa: CASSISHHGGPNEQYF

v_gene: TRBV4-2
d_gene: TRBD1
abundance: few
j_gene: TRBJ1-2
CDR3nt: TGTGCCAGCAGCCAACGGACAGGGGGCGATCAAGGCTACACCTTC
CDR3aa: CASSQRTGGDQGYTF

v_gene: TRBV3-1/TRBV3-2
d_gene: .
abundance: once
j_gene: TRBJ1-1
CDR3nt: TGTGCCAGCAGCCAAGAGGGTTCCGCTGAAGCTTTCTTT
CDR3aa: CASSQEGSAEAFF

v_gene: TRBV7-6
d_gene: .
abundance: .
j_gene: TRBJ2-1
CDR3nt: TGTGCCAGCAGCCTCGGACAACATAGGGACAATGAGCAGTTCTTC
CDR3aa: CASSLGQHRDNEQFF

v_gene: TRBV3-1/TRBV3-2
d_gene: .
abundance: .
j_gene: TRBJ2-6
CDR3nt: TGTGCCAGCGCCTGGGACCGACCCTACTCTGGGGCCAACGTCCTGACTTTC
CDR3aa: CASAWDRPYSGANVLTF

v_gene: TRBV30
d_gene: .
abundance: once
j_gene: TRBJ1-1
CDR3nt: TGTGCCTGGAGAGGGGTAGGGGGGGCTTTCTTT
CDR3aa: CAWRGVGGAFF

v_gene: TRBV19
d_gene: .
abundance: .
j_gene: TRBJ1-2
CDR3nt: TGTGCCAGTCGAGAGGGGCAGGAGCAAAACTATGGCTACACCTTC
CDR3aa: CASREGQEQNYGYTF

v_gene: TRBV12-3/TRBV12-4
d_gene: .
abundance: .
j_gene: TRBJ2-7
CDR3nt: TGTGCCAGCAGTTTCTCAGGGGCCTACGAGCAGTACTTC
CDR3aa: CASSFSGAYEQYF

v_gene: TRBV5-4
d_gene: TRBD1
abundance: .
j_gene: TRBJ1-1
CDR3nt: TGTGCCAGCAGCTCCGGGACAGGGGGCTTAGGGGCTGAAGCTTTCTTT
CDR3aa: CASSSGTGGLGAEAFF

v_gene: TRBV4-3
d_gene: .
abundance: .
j_gene: TRBJ2-2
CDR3nt: TGCGCCAGCAGCCAAGTGCCGGGGGCGAACACCGGGGAGCTGTTTTTT
CDR3aa: CASSQVPGANTGELFF

v_gene: TRBV27
d_gene: .
abundance: .
j_gene: TRBJ2-7
CDR3nt: TGTGCCAGCAGTTCTCATGGGAGAGGATGGGGTTACGAGCAGTACTTC
CDR3aa: CASSSHGRGWGYEQYF

v_gene: TRBV4-3
d_gene: .
abundance: .
j_gene: TRBJ2-1
CDR3nt: TGCGCCAGCAGCCATGGGCAGCGAGGTGAGCAGTTCTTC
CDR3aa: CASSHGQRGEQFF

v_gene: TRBV5-6
d_gene: .
abundance: .
j_gene: TRBJ1-2
CDR3nt: TGTGCCAGCAGCTTGCGGGGGAACTATGGCTACACCTTC
CDR3aa: CASSLRGNYGYTF

v_gene: TRBV6-5
d_gene: TRBD2
abundance: .
j_gene: TRBJ2-7
CDR3nt: TGTGCCAGCACCACCTCCCTAGCGGGGGGACACGAGCAGTACTTC
CDR3aa: CASTTSLAGGHEQYF

v_gene: TRBV9
d_gene: .
abundance: .
j_gene: TRBJ1-5
CDR3nt: TGTGCCAGCAGCGTTACCGACAACCCCAATCAGCCCCAGCATTTT
CDR3aa: CASSVTDNPNQPQHF

v_gene: TRBV6-5
d_gene: TRBD1
abundance: .
j_gene: TRBJ1-1
CDR3nt: TGTGCCAGCAGTTCCGACAGGGGTGGTACGACTGAAGCTTTCTTT
CDR3aa: CASSSDRGGTTEAFF

v_gene: TRBV9
d_gene: .
abundance: .
j_gene: TRBJ2-3
CDR3nt: TGTGCCAGCAGCGTAGAGGGGCAGGTCACAGATACGCAGTATTTT
CDR3aa: CASSVEGQVTDTQYF

v_gene: TRBV5-1
d_gene: TRBD1
abundance: .
j_gene: TRBJ2-1
CDR3nt: TGCGCCAGCAGCCTGGGACAGACAGGCTACAATGAGCAGTTCTTC
CDR3aa: CASSLGQTGYNEQFF

v_gene: TRBV4-3
d_gene: .
abundance: .
j_gene: TRBJ1-2
CDR3nt: TGCGCCAGCAGCCGCTCCACAGGGAACTATGGCTACACCTTC
CDR3aa: CASSRSTGNYGYTF

v_gene: TRBV5-6
d_gene: .
abundance: .
j_gene: TRBJ1-4
CDR3nt: TGTGCCAGCTCCGACAGTCCAACTAATGAAAAACTGTTTTTT
CDR3aa: CASSDSPTNEKLFF

v_gene: TRBV4-3
d_gene: TRBD2
abundance: .
j_gene: TRBJ2-3
CDR3nt: TGCGCCAGCAGCCAAGTCACGGGACTAGCGGGGTCACAGTATTTT
CDR3aa: CASSQVTGLAGSQYF

v_gene: TRBV7-9
d_gene: .
abundance: once
j_gene: TRBJ2-5
CDR3nt: TGTGCCAGCAGCTTAGGGGCGTTGGGGGGCGGTGAGACCCAGTACTTC
CDR3aa: CASSLGALGGGETQYF

v_gene: TRBV5-1
d_gene: .
abundance: .
j_gene: TRBJ2-7
CDR3nt: TGCGCCAGCAGCCTCTCGGGCGCACGGTCAATCGACGAGCAGTACTTC
CDR3aa: CASSLSGARSIDEQYF

v_gene: TRBV7-2
d_gene: TRBD1
abundance: .
j_gene: TRBJ1-1
CDR3nt: TGTGCCAGCAGCCCACTCCGGGGACAGGGGACGAGCACTGAAGCTTTCTTT
CDR3aa: CASSPLRGQGTSTEAFF

v_gene: TRBV29-1
d_gene: .
abundance: .
j_gene: TRBJ2-5
CDR3nt: TGCAGCGTTCGGCTCCGATTACAAGAGACCCAGTACTTC
CDR3aa: CSVRLRLQETQYF

v_gene: TRBV5-3
d_gene: .
abundance: .
j_gene: TRBJ1-3
CDR3nt: TGTGCCAGAAGCCAAACCGCAAAGGGCTCTGGAAACACCATATATTTT
CDR3aa: CARSQTAKGSGNTIYF

v_gene: TRBV2
d_gene: .
abundance: .
j_gene: TRBJ1-4
CDR3nt: TGTGCCAGCAGTCCTCGATTGGGATCAACTAATGAAAAACTGTTTTTT
CDR3aa: CASSPRLGSTNEKLFF

v_gene: TRBV19
d_gene: TRBD1
abundance: .
j_gene: TRBJ1-2
CDR3nt: TGTGCCAGTAGTGTGGGGACAGGAATCTATGGCTACACCTTC
CDR3aa: CASSVGTGIYGYTF

v_gene: TRBV7-8
d_gene: TRBD1
abundance: .
j_gene: TRBJ1-2
CDR3nt: TGTGCCAGCAGCGCCAAGACAGGGCTGGTTCCCGATGGCTACACCTTC
CDR3aa: CASSAKTGLVPDGYTF

v_gene: TRBV6-2/TRBV6-3
d_gene: .
abundance: .
j_gene: TRBJ2-7
CDR3nt: TGTGCCAGCAGTGCATCTACACAGGGTTTCTACGAGCAGTACTTC
CDR3aa: CASSASTQGFYEQYF

v_gene: TRBV7-9
d_gene: .
abundance: .
j_gene: TRBJ2-1
CDR3nt: TGTGCCAGCAGCTCCAGAGGGGGGCCCTCCTACAATGAGCAGTTCTTC
CDR3aa: CASSSRGGPSYNEQFF

v_gene: TRBV10-2
d_gene: .
abundance: .
j_gene: TRBJ1-2
CDR3nt: TGCGCCAGCAGTGAGTCCCCGGCAGGGGATGGCTACACCTTC
CDR3aa: CASSESPAGDGYTF

v_gene: TRBV5-1
d_gene: TRBD1
abundance: .
j_gene: TRBJ1-3
CDR3nt: TGCGCCAGCAGCCGGAGGACAGGCTCTGGAAACACCATATATTTT
CDR3aa: CASSRRTGSGNTIYF

v_gene: TRBV6-5
d_gene: TRBD2
abundance: .
j_gene: TRBJ2-4
CDR3nt: TGTGCCAGCAGTCGGGGAGGGGTAGCCAAAAACATTCAGTACTTC
CDR3aa: CASSRGGVAKNIQYF

v_gene: TRBV9
d_gene: TRBD1
abundance: .
j_gene: TRBJ1-1
CDR3nt: TGTGCCAGCAGCACCGACCAGGGGGCCTTCACTGAAGCTTTCTTT
CDR3aa: CASSTDQGAFTEAFF

v_gene: TRBV5-8
d_gene: .
abundance: .
j_gene: TRBJ2-3
CDR3nt: TGTGCCAGCAGCTTAGGAAGGGCGGGGAGCACAGATACGCAGTATTTT
CDR3aa: CASSLGRAGSTDTQYF

v_gene: TRBV12-3/TRBV12-4
d_gene: .
abundance: once
j_gene: TRBJ2-7
CDR3nt: TGTGCCAGCAGGCTGCAGGGTTCCTACGAGCAGTACTTC
CDR3aa: CASRLQGSYEQYF

v_gene: TRBV10-3
d_gene: TRBD1
abundance: .
j_gene: TRBJ1-2
CDR3nt: TGTGCCACCGACAGGGGCCCAGGTCGGGTTAACTATGGCTACACCTTC
CDR3aa: CATDRGPGRVNYGYTF